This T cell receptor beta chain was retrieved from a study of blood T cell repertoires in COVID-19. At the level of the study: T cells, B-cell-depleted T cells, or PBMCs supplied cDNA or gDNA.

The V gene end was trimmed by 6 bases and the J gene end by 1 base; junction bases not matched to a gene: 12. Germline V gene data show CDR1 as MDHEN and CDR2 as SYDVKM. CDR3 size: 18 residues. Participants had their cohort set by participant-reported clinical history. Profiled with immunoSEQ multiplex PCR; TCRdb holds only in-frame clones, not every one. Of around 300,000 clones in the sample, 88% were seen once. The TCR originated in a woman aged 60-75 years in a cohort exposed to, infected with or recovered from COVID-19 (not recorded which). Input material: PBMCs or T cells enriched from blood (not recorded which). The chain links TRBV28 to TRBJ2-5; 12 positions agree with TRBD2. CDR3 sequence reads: CASSPQPRLAGVQETQYF. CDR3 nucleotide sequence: TGTGCCAGCAGCCCGCAACCCCGACTAGCGGGAGTCCAAGAGACCCAGTACTTC. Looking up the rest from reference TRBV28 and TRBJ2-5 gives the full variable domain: DVKVTQSSRYLVKRTGEKVFLECVQDMDHENMFWYRQDPGLGLRLIYFSYDVKMKEKGDIPEGYSVSREKKERFSLILESASTNQTSMYLCASSPQPRLAGVQETQYFGPGTRLLVL.